These T cell receptor beta chains were read from a single sample in a study of lymphopenia after photon versus proton radiotherapy. Repertoires were generated with immunoSEQ multiplex PCR, while TCRdb's copy carries only in-frame clones and drops some. The sample carries more than 60,000 clones, approximately 86% recorded once. Sequenced here: peripheral blood, sampled from a patient treated with photon-based radiotherapy. The receptors shown here come from a man aged 40-55 years with gastric cancer. Both conserved end residues are part of each CDR3. The D gene is left open where the match is weak. Expanded clones are given a class, and other clones once, few, many or no size at all.

J gene,D gene,clone size,V gene,CDR3 protein,CDR3 DNA
TRBJ1-4,-,-,TRBV6-5,CASSYSTGGKLFF,TGTGCCAGCAGTTATTCGACAGGAGGAAAACTGTTTTTT
TRBJ1-2,-,-,TRBV6-5,CASGASLYGYTF,TGTGCCAGCGGTGCCAGCCTCTATGGCTACACCTTC
TRBJ1-2,-,-,TRBV5-4,CASSPMARRYGYTF,TGTGCCAGCAGCCCCATGGCACGTAGGTATGGCTACACCTTC
TRBJ2-7,TRBD1,-,TRBV6-5,CAIRGDRGSYEQYF,TGTGCCATCAGAGGGGACAGGGGCTCCTACGAGCAGTACTTC
TRBJ2-5,-,-,TRBV28,CASSLGGTPRETQYF,TGTGCCAGCAGTTTAGGGGGGACTCCCCGGGAGACCCAGTACTTC
TRBJ2-1,-,-,TRBV7-8,CASSLAGGTQFF,TGTGCCAGCAGCTTAGCCGGGGGAACCCAGTTCTTC
TRBJ1-3,-,-,TRBV27,CASSPPIDSSGNTIYF,TGTGCCAGCAGTCCCCCAATTGATAGCTCTGGAAACACCATATATTTT
TRBJ2-1,TRBD2,-,TRBV6-5,CASSLPGLAGGNEQFF,TGTGCCAGCAGTTTACCGGGACTAGCGGGGGGCAATGAGCAGTTCTTC
TRBJ1-5,-,-,TRBV10-3,CAISESRDSNQPQHF,TGTGCCATCAGTGAGTCGAGAGATAGCAATCAGCCCCAGCATTTT
TRBJ1-2,-,-,TRBV6-5,CASSNAGGAWEGYTF,TGTGCCAGCAGTAACGCCGGCGGCGCCTGGGAGGGCTACACCTTC
TRBJ2-2,-,-,TRBV7-3,CASSLNSLSTGELFF,TGTGCCAGCAGCTTAAACAGCCTAAGCACCGGGGAGCTGTTTTTT
TRBJ2-7,TRBD1,-,TRBV19,CASSSDRGSGQGDLYEQYF,TGTGCCAGTAGCTCCGACCGGGGGTCGGGACAGGGAGACCTCTACGAGCAGTACTTC
TRBJ1-6,-,few,TRBV27,CASRPGGASNSPLHF,TGTGCCAGCAGACCCGGAGGGGCTAGCAATTCACCCCTCCACTTT
TRBJ1-5,-,-,TRBV6-5,CASSYSTLGNQPQHF,TGTGCCAGCAGTTACTCGACCCTGGGCAATCAGCCCCAGCATTTT
TRBJ2-2,TRBD1,-,TRBV7-7,CASSPTIGQVVTGELFF,TGTGCCAGCAGCCCAACAATAGGACAGGTAGTCACCGGGGAGCTGTTTTTT
TRBJ2-3,-,few,TRBV2,CASSELEDTQYF,TGTGCCAGCAGTGAACTAGAGGATACGCAGTATTTT
TRBJ1-6,-,-,TRBV27,CASTRSRDALAYNSPLHF,TGTGCCAGCACCAGATCGCGGGATGCGCTGGCCTATAATTCACCCCTCCACTTT
TRBJ1-3,-,-,TRBV15,CATSRDRSGPGNTIYF,TGTGCCACCAGCAGAGATCGGTCGGGACCTGGAAACACCATATATTTT
TRBJ1-1,-,-,TRBV6-1,CASEVGGFTEAFF,TGTGCCTCTGAGGTCGGGGGTTTCACTGAAGCTTTCTTT
TRBJ2-5,-,-,TRBV28,CASSFRGLGTQYF,TGTGCCAGCAGTTTCCGGGGCCTAGGCACCCAGTACTTC
TRBJ1-5,-,medium-sized,TRBV6-6,CASSSLGERNQPQHF,TGTGCCAGCAGTTCCCTAGGTGAACGCAATCAGCCCCAGCATTTT
TRBJ2-1,TRBD1,-,TRBV11-2,CASSPNRGNEQFF,TGTGCCAGCAGCCCGAACAGGGGCAATGAGCAGTTCTTC
TRBJ1-2,-,-,TRBV6-6,CASSKEGVRGYTF,TGTGCCAGCAGCAAGGAAGGGGTTCGGGGCTACACCTTC
TRBJ2-7,TRBD1,-,TRBV5-1,CASSLRTGTYEQYF,TGCGCCAGCAGCCTACGGACAGGAACCTACGAGCAGTACTTC
TRBJ2-1,TRBD2,-,TRBV5-4,CASSLATSGNNEQFF,TGTGCCAGCAGCTTGGCTACTAGCGGAAACAATGAGCAGTTCTTC
TRBJ1-5,-,-,TRBV19,CASSTLQGRQPQHF,TGTGCCAGTAGTACGTTACAGGGCCGTCAGCCCCAGCATTTT
TRBJ1-1,TRBD1,-,TRBV27,CASSFLYRGRMNTEAFF,TGTGCCAGCAGTTTCCTCTACAGGGGGCGTATGAACACTGAAGCTTTCTTT
TRBJ1-2,-,-,TRBV27,CASSLYIGGGYTF,TGTGCCAGCAGTTTATACATAGGGGGTGGCTACACCTTC
TRBJ2-3,-,-,TRBV19,CASRAGPSTDTQYF,TGTGCCAGTAGGGCGGGTCCCAGCACAGATACGCAGTATTTT
TRBJ1-2,-,-,TRBV7-9,CASSLPAHYGYTF,TGTGCCAGCAGCTTACCGGCGCACTATGGCTACACCTTC
TRBJ2-3,-,-,TRBV7-6,CASSLSQATDTQYF,TGTGCCAGCAGCTTAAGCCAGGCCACAGATACGCAGTATTTT
TRBJ1-6,-,-,TRBV5-1,CASSLVGGSPLHF,TGCGCCAGCAGCTTGGTTGGGGGGTCACCCCTCCACTTT
TRBJ2-5,-,-,TRBV10-3,CAISEIVQETQYF,TGTGCCATCAGTGAGATTGTACAAGAGACCCAGTACTTC
TRBJ1-3,TRBD1,-,TRBV25-1,CASSEAGGSSGNTIYF,TGTGCCAGCAGTGAAGCAGGGGGGAGCTCTGGAAACACCATATATTTT
TRBJ1-1,-,few,TRBV6-5,CASTDFTEAFF,TGTGCCAGCACTGACTTCACTGAAGCTTTCTTT
TRBJ2-2,-,-,TRBV30,CARAGDSFSGELFF,TGTGCCCGAGCGGGTGACTCCTTCTCCGGGGAGCTGTTTTTT
TRBJ2-5,TRBD2,-,TRBV30,CAWSTGTSGAQETQYF,TGTGCCTGGAGTACCGGGACTAGCGGGGCGCAAGAGACCCAGTACTTC
TRBJ2-7,TRBD1,-,TRBV9,CASSVGQGASYEQYF,TGTGCCAGCAGCGTAGGACAGGGGGCGTCCTACGAGCAGTACTTC